The 13 T cell receptor beta chains in this list originate from one sample, sequenced in a study of Ad26.COV2.S vaccination and SARS-CoV-2 variants. The table came from immunoSEQ multiplex PCR; TCRdb's copy has only in-frame clones and leaves some out. This table has a few hundred thousand clones, roughly 90% appearing once. Treatment denoted: some 20 received Ad26.COV2.S at low or high dose, single or two shots; a few received placebo; per-sample allocation not given. Following the first vaccine or placebo injection, samples were taken on day 63. The source was peripheral blood, collected in a trial of Ad26.COV2.S vaccine versus placebo. Receptor source: a person aged 18-65 years who received the Ad26.COV2.S COVID-19 vaccine or a placebo.

This clone was counted once. V gene TRBV6-1 combines with J gene TRBJ2-3; 9 nucleotides agree with TRBD2. V lost 2 bases to trimming and J lost 0 bases; unmatched junction nucleotides: 9. The CDR3 is 18 residues long. Germline V gives CDR1 MNHNS, CDR2 SASEGT. For the CDR3, the DNA is TGTGCCAGCAGTGAAACGCGATCAGCGGGGGGAAGCACAGATACGCAGTATTTT. Translated: CASSETRSAGGSTDTQYF.

The rearrangement uses TRBV7-9 and TRBJ2-7, with 7 nucleotides matching TRBD2. The CDR3 length is 13 residues. CDR1 is SEHNR, CDR2 FQNEAQ, per germline (reference sequence). Trimming took 8 bases from V and 0 from J; bases not matched to a gene: 4. CDR3 in DNA: TGTGCCAGCGAAACGGGGGGCTCCTACGAGCAGTACTTC. Protein product: CASETGGSYEQYF.

This clone appeared a few times. The chain has TRBV5-4 and TRBJ2-5; D perhaps matches TRBD2 (7 bases). The CDR3 contains 15 residues. Germline V gene lookup returns CDR1 SGHNT and CDR2 YYREEE (reference sequence). Trimming shortened V by 0 bases and J by 5 bases, and 14 bases separated the two germline ends. The CDR3 loop is CASSLGGGRMETQYF. The DNA of the CDR3 is TGTGCCAGCAGCTTGGGCGGGGGCAGAATGGAGACCCAGTACTTC.

V and J are TRBV11-3 and TRBJ2-2; TRBD2 aligns across 10 bases. The V gene's germline CDR1 is SGHNT and CDR2 YENEEA. After removal of 5 bases from V and 4 bases from J, the junction contained 4 bases not matched to a gene. This CDR3 has 15 residues. Here the CDR3 reads CASSSGGARTGELFF. CDR3 coding DNA: TGTGCCAGCAGCAGCGGGGGGGCCCGCACCGGGGAGCTGTTTTTT.

The J gene is TRBJ2-1, the V gene TRBV5-1; D ambiguous. The ends were cut back, 2 bases at V and 6 bases at J, with 12 bases in the middle. The V gene's germline CDR1 is SGHRS and CDR2 YFSETQ. The CDR3 totals 14 residues. The CDR3 DNA sequence: TGCGCCAGCAGCTTCCGTAGAGGCACCAATGAGCAGTTCTTC. Translating gives CASSFRRGTNEQFF. The full variable domain, with the rest looked up from reference TRBV5-1 and TRBJ2-1, is KAGVTQTPRYLIKTRGQQVTLSCSPISGHRSVSWYQQTPGQGLQFLFEYFSETQRNKGNFPGRFSGRQFSNSRSEMNVSTLELGDSALYLCASSFRRGTNEQFFGPGTRLTVL.

The CDR3 loop is CASSIAGRGANVLTF. The CDR3 region has the DNA TGTGCCAGTAGTATAGCGGGTCGTGGGGCCAACGTCCTGACTTTC. This rearrangement joins TRBV19 to TRBJ2-6; no firm D call. The V gene lost 1 base and the J gene lost 3 bases, with 7 bases spanning the gap. The CDR3 is 15 amino acids. CDR1 is LNHDA and CDR2 is SQIVND in the germline V gene (reference sequence).

The rearrangement links TRBV4-1 to TRBJ2-7, with a weak D call TRBD1 (5 bases). The V and J ends lost 0 bases and 2 bases respectively, with 11 bases between them. In germline, CDR1 is MGHRA, CDR2 YSYEKL. CDR3 size: 15 residues. This chain's CDR3 is CASSQDRVSTYEQYF. The CDR3 DNA reads TGCGCCAGCAGCCAAGACAGGGTGTCGACCTACGAGCAGTACTTC.

This clone was observed a few times. V gene TRBV4-2 combines with J gene TRBJ2-1, with 7 bases lining up with TRBD2. Losses at the gene ends were 5 bases for V and 4 bases for J; bases not matched to a gene: 11. CDR1 is LGHNA and CDR2 is YNFKEQ in the germline V gene. This CDR3 is built from 16 residues. The CDR3 bases are TGTGCCAGCAGCTTCGACCGGGACTATACGTACAATGAGCAGTTCTTC. Translated: CASSFDRDYTYNEQFF.

The rearrangement uses TRBV24-1 and TRBJ2-1, with 11 bases lining up with TRBD1. Trimming took 3 bases from V and 3 from J; bases not matched to a gene: 3. Germline V gene data show CDR1 as KGHDR and CDR2 as SFDVKD. The length of the CDR3 is 16 residues. In DNA, the CDR3 is TGTGCCACCAGTGATGGGACAGGGGGTAACTACAATGAGCAGTTCTTC. Amino acids: CATSDGTGGNYNEQFF.

The chain uses TRBV5-1 and TRBJ2-7, with D perhaps matching TRBD1 (6 bases). Trimming removed 2 bases from V and 3 bases from J, with 12 bases in between. Germline values: CDR1 SGHRS, CDR2 YFSETQ. The CDR3 runs 14 residues. The CDR3 reads CASSFTRGSYEQYF. The CDR3 nucleotides read TGCGCCAGCAGCTTCACCAGGGGAAGCTACGAGCAGTACTTC.

The CDR3 DNA sequence: TGTGCCGGGGGGTATTCACCCCTCCACTTT. Protein sequence: CAGGYSPLHF. The gene calls are TRBV6-6 and TRBJ1-6, with D tentatively TRBD1 (5 bases). Per the germline V gene, CDR1 is MNHNY and CDR2 is SVGAGI (reference sequence). V shed 11 bases and J shed 8 bases, with 7 bases lying between them. This CDR3 region has 10 residues.

This sequence joins TRBV7-2 and TRBJ2-7, with 7 bases that match TRBD1. The J segment lost 3 bases and the V segment lost 1 base, leaving 6 bases of the junction unmatched. This CDR3 has 15 residues. Germline V gene sequence: CDR1 SGHTA, CDR2 FQGNSA. The CDR3 is CASSLGLGTVYEQYF. The CDR3 DNA is TGTGCCAGCAGCTTAGGGTTAGGGACAGTCTACGAGCAGTACTTC.

The chain combines TRBV7-9 with TRBJ2-3; D remains ambiguous. Germline CDR1 reads SEHNR; CDR2 reads FQNEAQ (reference sequence). The CDR3 is 14 amino acids. Deletions cut 5 bases from V and 2 bases from J, with 11 bases between. CDR3 sequence: CASSVNLHTDTQYF. CDR3 nucleotides: TGTGCCAGCAGCGTTAACCTTCACACAGATACGCAGTATTTT.